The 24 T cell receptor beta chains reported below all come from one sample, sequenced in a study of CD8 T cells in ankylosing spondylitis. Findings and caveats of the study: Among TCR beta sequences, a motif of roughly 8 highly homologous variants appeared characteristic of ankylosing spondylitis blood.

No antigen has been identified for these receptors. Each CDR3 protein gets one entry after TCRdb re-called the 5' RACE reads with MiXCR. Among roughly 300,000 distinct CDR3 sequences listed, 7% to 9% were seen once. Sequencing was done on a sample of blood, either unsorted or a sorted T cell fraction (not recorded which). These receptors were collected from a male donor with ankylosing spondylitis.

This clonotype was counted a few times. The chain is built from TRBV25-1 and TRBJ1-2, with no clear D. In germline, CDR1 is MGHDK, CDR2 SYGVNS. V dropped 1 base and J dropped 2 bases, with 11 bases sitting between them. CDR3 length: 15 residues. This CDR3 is CASSELSQSNYGYTF. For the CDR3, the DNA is TGTGCCAGCAGTGAATTGTCGCAGAGCAACTATGGCTACACCTTC.

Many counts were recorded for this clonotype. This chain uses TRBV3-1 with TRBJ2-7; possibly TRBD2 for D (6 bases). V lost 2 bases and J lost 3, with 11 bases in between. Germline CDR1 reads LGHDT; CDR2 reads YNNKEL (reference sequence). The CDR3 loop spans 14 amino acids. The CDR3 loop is CASSQTGEDYEQYF. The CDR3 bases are TGTGCCAGCAGCCAAACGGGAGAAGACTACGAGCAGTACTTC.

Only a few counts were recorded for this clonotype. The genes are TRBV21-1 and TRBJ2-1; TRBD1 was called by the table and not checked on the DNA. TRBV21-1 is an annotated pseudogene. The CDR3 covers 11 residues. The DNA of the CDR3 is TGTGCCAGCAGCATAGACGGGGACGCGTTCTTC. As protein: CASSIDGDAFF.

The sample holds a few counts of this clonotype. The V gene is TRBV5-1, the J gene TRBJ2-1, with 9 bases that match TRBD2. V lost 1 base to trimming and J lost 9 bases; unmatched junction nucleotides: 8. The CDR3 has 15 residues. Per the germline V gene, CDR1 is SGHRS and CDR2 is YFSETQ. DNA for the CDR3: TGCGCCAGCAGCTTGTGGTCGCGGGAGGGCAGTGAGCAGTTCTTC. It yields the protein CASSLWSREGSEQFF.

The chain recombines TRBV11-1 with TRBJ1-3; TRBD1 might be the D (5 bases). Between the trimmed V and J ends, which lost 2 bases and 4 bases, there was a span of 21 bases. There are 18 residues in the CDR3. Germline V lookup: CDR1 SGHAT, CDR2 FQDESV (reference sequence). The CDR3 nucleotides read TGTGCCAGCAGCTTAACAGGCTACACGGGACTCTCCGGAAACACCATATATTTT. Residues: CASSLTGYTGLSGNTIYF.

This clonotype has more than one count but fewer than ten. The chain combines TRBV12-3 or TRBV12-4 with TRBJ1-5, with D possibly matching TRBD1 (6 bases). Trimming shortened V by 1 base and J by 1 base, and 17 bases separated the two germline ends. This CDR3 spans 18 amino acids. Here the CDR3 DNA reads TGTGCCAGCAGTTTAGGCGGGACAACGGCCAAAAGCAATCAGCCCCAGCATTTT. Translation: CASSLGGTTAKSNQPQHF.

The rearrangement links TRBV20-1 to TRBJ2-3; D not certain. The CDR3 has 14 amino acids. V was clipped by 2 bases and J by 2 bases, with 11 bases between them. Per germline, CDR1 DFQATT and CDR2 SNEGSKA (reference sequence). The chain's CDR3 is CSARLGFNTDTQYF. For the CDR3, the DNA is TGCAGTGCTAGACTGGGCTTTAACACAGATACGCAGTATTTT.

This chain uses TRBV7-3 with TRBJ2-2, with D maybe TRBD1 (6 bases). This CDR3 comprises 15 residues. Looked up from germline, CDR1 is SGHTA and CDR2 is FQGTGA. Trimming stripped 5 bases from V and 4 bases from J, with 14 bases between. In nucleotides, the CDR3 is TGTGCCAGCAGCAAACAGGGTTTGAGCACCGGGGAGCTGTTTTTT. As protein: CASSKQGLSTGELFF.

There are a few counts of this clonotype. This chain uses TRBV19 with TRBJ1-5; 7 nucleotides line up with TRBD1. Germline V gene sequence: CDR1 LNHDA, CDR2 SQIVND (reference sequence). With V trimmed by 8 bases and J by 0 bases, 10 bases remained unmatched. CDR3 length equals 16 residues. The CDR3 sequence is CASSDRTFYSNQPQHF. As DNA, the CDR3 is TGTGCCAGTTCGGACAGGACCTTTTATAGCAATCAGCCCCAGCATTTT.

The CDR3 loop reads CASSSPGTGASYEQYF. Written as DNA, the CDR3 is TGTGCCAGCAGCTCACCGGGGACAGGGGCATCCTACGAGCAGTACTTC. The chain employs TRBV12-3 or TRBV12-4 and TRBJ2-7, with TRBD1 matching 10 bases. This CDR3 region has 16 residues. V was pared by 6 bases and J by 1 base, with 9 bases of the junction left unmatched.

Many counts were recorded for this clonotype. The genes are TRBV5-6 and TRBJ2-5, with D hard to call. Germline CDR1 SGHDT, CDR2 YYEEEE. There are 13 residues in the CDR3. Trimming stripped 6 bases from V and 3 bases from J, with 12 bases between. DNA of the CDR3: TGTGCCAGCACTCTCAGCGCGGAAGAGACCCAGTACTTC. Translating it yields CASTLSAEETQYF.

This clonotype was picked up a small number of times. The CDR3 region is CASSAAGGSYEQYF. Here the CDR3 DNA reads TGTGCCAGCAGTGCCGCAGGGGGCTCCTACGAGCAGTACTTC. The chain links TRBV25-1 to TRBJ2-7; 7 bases are a match to TRBD1. V dropped 4 bases and J dropped 0; count of bases not matched to a gene: 3. This CDR3 region has 14 residues. The germline V gene has CDR1 MGHDK and CDR2 SYGVNS.

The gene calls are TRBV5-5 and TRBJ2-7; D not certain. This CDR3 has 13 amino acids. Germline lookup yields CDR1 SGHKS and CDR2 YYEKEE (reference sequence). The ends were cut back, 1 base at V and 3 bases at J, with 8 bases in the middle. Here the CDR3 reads CASSLSAYYEQYF. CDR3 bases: TGTGCCAGCAGCTTGTCAGCCTACTACGAGCAGTACTTC.

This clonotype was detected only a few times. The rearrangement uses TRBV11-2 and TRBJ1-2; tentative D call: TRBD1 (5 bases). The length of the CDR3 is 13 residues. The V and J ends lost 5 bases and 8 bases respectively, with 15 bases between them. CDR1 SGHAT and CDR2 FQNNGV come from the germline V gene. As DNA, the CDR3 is TGTGCCAGCAGCCTGAGCCAGGGATTAGGCTACACCTTC. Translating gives CASSLSQGLGYTF.

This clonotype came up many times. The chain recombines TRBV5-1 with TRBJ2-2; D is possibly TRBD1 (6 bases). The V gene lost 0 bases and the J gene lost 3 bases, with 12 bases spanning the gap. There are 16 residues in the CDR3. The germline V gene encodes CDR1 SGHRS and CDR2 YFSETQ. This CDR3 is CASSLEGAGDTGELFF. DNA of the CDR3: TGCGCCAGCAGCTTGGAAGGGGCAGGGGACACCGGGGAGCTGTTTTTT.

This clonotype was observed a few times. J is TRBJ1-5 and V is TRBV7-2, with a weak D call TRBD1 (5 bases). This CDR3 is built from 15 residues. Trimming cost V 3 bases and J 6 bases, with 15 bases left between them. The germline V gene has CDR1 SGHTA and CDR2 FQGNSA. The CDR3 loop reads CASSLWGGTSQPQHF. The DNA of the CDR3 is TGTGCCAGCAGCTTGTGGGGGGGAACGAGTCAGCCCCAGCATTTT.

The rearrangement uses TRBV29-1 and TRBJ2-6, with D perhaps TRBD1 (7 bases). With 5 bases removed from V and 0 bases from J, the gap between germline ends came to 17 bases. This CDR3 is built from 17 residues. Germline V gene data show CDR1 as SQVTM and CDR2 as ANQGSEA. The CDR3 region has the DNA TGCAGCGTTTCCGGCGGGACAGTAAACTCTGGGGCCAACGTCCTGACTTTC. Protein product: CSVSGGTVNSGANVLTF.

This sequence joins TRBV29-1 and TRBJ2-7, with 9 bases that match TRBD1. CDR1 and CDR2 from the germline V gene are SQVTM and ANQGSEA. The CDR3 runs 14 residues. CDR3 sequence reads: CQNQGDRELNEQYF. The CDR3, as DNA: TGCCAAAACCAGGGGGACAGGGAGCTTAACGAGCAGTACTTC.

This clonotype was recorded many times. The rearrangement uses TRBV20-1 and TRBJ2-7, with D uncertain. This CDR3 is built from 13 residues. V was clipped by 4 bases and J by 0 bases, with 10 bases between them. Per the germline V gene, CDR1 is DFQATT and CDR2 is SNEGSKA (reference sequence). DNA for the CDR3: TGCAGTGCTAAGGCTTTAAGCTCCTACGAGCAGTACTTC. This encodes CSAKALSSYEQYF.

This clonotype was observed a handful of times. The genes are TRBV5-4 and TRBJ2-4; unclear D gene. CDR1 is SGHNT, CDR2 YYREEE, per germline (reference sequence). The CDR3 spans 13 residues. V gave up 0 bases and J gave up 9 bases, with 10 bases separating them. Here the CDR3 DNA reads TGTGCCAGCAGCTTGGGGGATTCGGGCATTCAGTACTTC. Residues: CASSLGDSGIQYF.

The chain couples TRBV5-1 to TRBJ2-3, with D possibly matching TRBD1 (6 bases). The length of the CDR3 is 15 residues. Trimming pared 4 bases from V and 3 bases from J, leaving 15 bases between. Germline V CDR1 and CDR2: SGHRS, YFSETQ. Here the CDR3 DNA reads TGCGCCAGCAGCCTCAACCCGACAGGAACAGATACGCAGTATTTT. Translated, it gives CASSLNPTGTDTQYF.

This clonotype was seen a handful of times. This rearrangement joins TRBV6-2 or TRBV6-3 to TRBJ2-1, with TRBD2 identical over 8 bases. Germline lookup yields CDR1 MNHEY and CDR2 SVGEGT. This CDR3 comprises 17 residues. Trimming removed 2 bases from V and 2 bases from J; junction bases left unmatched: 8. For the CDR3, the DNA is TGTGCCAGCAGTTACAGTGGAGCGGGAGCCCCCTACAATGAGCAGTTCTTC. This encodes CASSYSGAGAPYNEQFF.

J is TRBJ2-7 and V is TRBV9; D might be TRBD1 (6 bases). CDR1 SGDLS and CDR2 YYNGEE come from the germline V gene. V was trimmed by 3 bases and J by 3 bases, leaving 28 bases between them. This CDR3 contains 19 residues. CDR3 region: CASSDLRDIPINRVYEQYF. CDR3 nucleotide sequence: TGTGCCAGCAGCGACCTCCGGGACATCCCCATCAATCGTGTCTACGAGCAGTACTTC.

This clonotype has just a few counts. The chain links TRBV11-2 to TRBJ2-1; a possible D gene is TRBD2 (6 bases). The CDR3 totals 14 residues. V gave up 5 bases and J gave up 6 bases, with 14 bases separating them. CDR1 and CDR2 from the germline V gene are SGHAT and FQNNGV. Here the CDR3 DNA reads TGTGCCAGCAGCCCCTGGCTGGGGGGCAATGAGCAGTTCTTC. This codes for CASSPWLGGNEQFF.